Each of the 18 T cell receptor beta chains below was sequenced from the same sample in a study of T cells in Graves' hyperthyroidism and ophthalmopathy. TCR beta CDR3 regions were amplified from RNA. Researchers ran a first-round RT-PCR on the TCR CDR3 using the HTBI primer set. TCRdb redid the calling of the multiplex PCR reads with MiXCR, one entry per CDR3 protein. The data hold about 270,000 distinct CDR3 sequences, with about 25% observed a single time. The sequencing sample was made of blood. These receptors all come from a man aged 35 to 55 with Graves' hyperthyroidism that later progressed to Graves' ophthalmopathy.

This chain uses TRBV29-1 with TRBJ2-7; 8 bases map to TRBD1. In germline, CDR1 is SQVTM, CDR2 ANQGSEA. There are 15 residues in the CDR3. Trimming at V came to 4 bases and at J to 4 bases, leaving 12 bases not matched to a gene. The DNA of the CDR3 is TGCAGCGTTGTACTCGTGACAGGGGTAAGGTACGAGCAGTACTTC. Residues: CSVVLVTGVRYEQYF.

This CDR3 is CATSPYSGISYEQYF. In DNA form, the CDR3 reads TGTGCCACCAGCCCATATAGCGGGATCTCCTACGAGCAGTACTTC. The chain has TRBV15 and TRBJ2-7, with TRBD2 identical over 8 bases. The V gene's germline CDR1 is LNHNV and CDR2 YYDKDF (reference sequence). The CDR3 spans 15 residues. With V trimmed by 5 bases and J by 0 bases, 6 bases remained unmatched.

The chain combines TRBV6-2 or TRBV6-3 with TRBJ2-7; a possible D gene is TRBD2 (6 bases). Trimming shortened V by 0 bases and J by 5 bases, and 20 bases separated the two germline ends. Germline V gene lookup returns CDR1 MNHEY and CDR2 SVGEGT. The CDR3 length is 17 residues. CDR3 protein: CASSYSSIAEKGDEQYF. CDR3 nucleotide sequence: TGTGCCAGCAGTTACTCGAGTATAGCGGAGAAGGGAGACGAGCAGTACTTC.

At least ten counts were recorded for this clonotype. This chain uses TRBV5-1 with TRBJ2-2; TRBD1 is a possible D gene (5 bases). This CDR3 contains 16 residues. Germline V gene sequence: CDR1 SGHRS, CDR2 YFSETQ. Trimming left V 4 bases short and J 4 bases short, with 17 bases between. The CDR3 DNA follows: TGCGCCAGCAGCCCAGGGATTCAAGGGCTCACCGGGGAGCTGTTTTTT. It specifies CASSPGIQGLTGELFF. Complete variable domain (other parts from reference TRBV5-1 and TRBJ2-2): KAGVTQTPRYLIKTRGQQVTLSCSPISGHRSVSWYQQTPGQGLQFLFEYFSETQRNKGNFPGRFSGRQFSNSRSEMNVSTLELGDSALYLCASSPGIQGLTGELFFGEGSRLTVL.

This clonotype showed up just a few times. The chain is built from TRBV7-9 and TRBJ1-6; D unresolved. Trimming took 2 bases from V and 8 from J, leaving 7 bases between them. Looked up from germline, CDR1 is SEHNR and CDR2 is FQNEAQ (reference sequence). The CDR3 is 13 amino acids. CDR3 in amino acids: CASSLLRDSPLHF. As DNA, the CDR3 is TGTGCCAGCAGCTTACTCCGGGATTCACCCCTCCACTTT.

Many counts were recorded for this clonotype. The gene calls are TRBV12-3 or TRBV12-4 and TRBJ1-2; 9 positions agree with TRBD1. The V and J ends lost 6 bases and 7 bases, in that order; junction bases with no gene match: 12. This CDR3 is built from 15 residues. The CDR3 DNA sequence: TGTGCCAGCAGCCACAGGGGGCCATCGTTCGCTGGCTACACCTTC. Its protein is CASSHRGPSFAGYTF.

This clonotype was seen ten or more times. The J gene is TRBJ2-7, the V gene TRBV5-1; D ambiguous. The CDR3 extends over 11 amino acids. Germline values: CDR1 SGHRS, CDR2 YFSETQ. The ends were cut back, 4 bases at V and 4 bases at J, with 6 bases in the middle. DNA of the CDR3: TGCGCCAGCAGCGGGCAGTACGAGCAGTACTTC. This gives the protein CASSGQYEQYF. Filled out from reference TRBV5-1 and TRBJ2-7, the complete variable domain reads KAGVTQTPRYLIKTRGQQVTLSCSPISGHRSVSWYQQTPGQGLQFLFEYFSETQRNKGNFPGRFSGRQFSNSRSEMNVSTLELGDSALYLCASSGQYEQYFGPGTRLTVT.

The table lists this clonotype with many counts. Its ends do not fully match the called genes, so a read error is possible. V gene TRBV5-1 combines with J gene TRBJ2-5, with a tentative D call TRBD2 (6 bases). Per germline, CDR1 SGHRS and CDR2 YFSETQ. The CDR3 sequence is 14 residues long. The DNA for the CDR3 is TGCGCCAGCAGCCGGGGGACGGCTAAAGAGGCCCAGTACTTC. Translated: CASSRGTAKEAQYF.

This chain joins TRBV6-2 or TRBV6-3 and TRBJ1-1; D is uncertain. The CDR3 spans 17 residues. CDR1 and CDR2 from the germline V gene are MNHEY and SVGEGT. V lost 0 bases, J lost 3 bases, and 17 bases lay in between. CDR3 nucleotide sequence: TGTGCCAGCAGTTACTCGACTGGAGGTAGGCTACACACTGAAGCTTTCTTT. The encoded protein is CASSYSTGGRLHTEAFF.

The table lists this clonotype with a few counts. This chain joins TRBV7-3 and TRBJ2-5; 8 bases fit TRBD1. This CDR3 contains 17 residues. From germline, CDR1 is SGHTA and CDR2 FQGTGA. The V segment lost 0 bases and the J segment 4 bases; nucleotides outside the gene matches: 10. CDR3 amino acids: CASSLTGQGSWSETQYF. The DNA of the CDR3 is TGTGCCAGCAGCTTAACCGGACAGGGAAGCTGGTCAGAGACCCAGTACTTC. The variable domain in full, with the rest retrieved from reference TRBV7-3 and TRBJ2-5, is GAGVSQTPSNKVTEKGKYVELRCDPISGHTALYWYRQSLGQGPEFLIYFQGTGAADDSGLPNDRFFAVRPEGSVSTLKIQRTERGDSAVYLCASSLTGQGSWSETQYFGPGTRLLVL.

This clonotype has a count of ten or more. This chain connects TRBV18 to TRBJ1-5; D is possibly TRBD1 (6 bases). The CDR3 contains 15 residues. The V gene's germline CDR1 is KGHSH and CDR2 LQKENI. Trimming cost V 5 bases and J 5 bases, with 16 bases left between them. The DNA of the CDR3 is TGTGCCAGCTCAACAGGGACAACCCGGTATCAGCCCCAGCATTTT. Amino acids: CASSTGTTRYQPQHF.

The CDR3 nucleotides read TGTGCCAGCAGTTTTTCTAGCGGAAACCAAGAGACCCAGTACTTC. Protein product: CASSFSSGNQETQYF. V and J are TRBV28 and TRBJ2-5; TRBD2 matches at 7 bases. The CDR3 length is 15 residues. Trimming at V came to 3 bases and at J to 0 bases, leaving 4 bases not matched to a gene. Germline CDR1 reads MDHEN; CDR2 reads SYDVKM.

The V call is TRBV12-3 or TRBV12-4, the J call TRBJ2-7, with 9 bases matching TRBD2. Trimming removed 6 bases from V and 4 bases from J; junction bases left unmatched: 4. The CDR3 runs 13 residues. The CDR3 loop is CASRTSGLYEQYF. CDR3 DNA sequence: TGTGCCAGCAGGACTAGCGGTCTTTACGAGCAGTACTTC.

This clonotype was recorded at least ten times. The rearrangement links TRBV3-1 to TRBJ2-5; D call uncertain. The CDR3 runs to 17 residues. Germline V gives CDR1 LGHDT, CDR2 YNNKEL (reference sequence). V was cut by 5 bases and J by 2 bases, with 21 bases left in between. CDR3 sequence reads: CASSSVIGGFLQETQYF. The CDR3 nucleotides read TGTGCCAGCAGCTCCGTGATTGGCGGATTCCTGCAAGAGACCCAGTACTTC.

The chain joins TRBV7-9 to TRBJ2-7; D is uncertain. Germline V gene sequence: CDR1 SEHNR, CDR2 FQNEAQ (reference sequence). V was trimmed by 0 bases and J by 4 bases, leaving 4 bases between them. This CDR3 is 12 amino acids long. The CDR3 coding sequence is TGTGCCAGCAGCTTAGCCCATTACGAGCAGTACTTC. It is translated as CASSLAHYEQYF. Supplemented by reference TRBV7-9 and TRBJ2-7, the full variable domain reads DTGVSQNPRHKITKRGQNVTFRCDPISEHNRLYWYRQTLGQGPEFLTYFQNEAQLEKSRLLSDRFSAERPKGSFSTLEIQRTEQGDSAMYLCASSLAHYEQYFGPGTRLTVT.

This clonotype was seen many times. The V gene is TRBV6-2 or TRBV6-3, the J gene TRBJ2-7; 12 bases are a match to TRBD2. After removal of 6 bases from V and 1 base from J, the junction contained 4 bases not matched to a gene. Germline V gene lookup returns CDR1 MNHEY and CDR2 SVGEGT. This CDR3 is built from 15 residues. The chain's CDR3 is CASRVTSGRSYEQYF. The CDR3 DNA reads as TGTGCCAGCAGAGTAACTAGCGGGAGGTCCTACGAGCAGTACTTC.

This clonotype was observed many times. This chain joins TRBV9 and TRBJ2-7; 10 bases fit TRBD1. The CDR3 is 14 residues long. V shed 2 bases and J 8 bases; nucleotides not matched to a gene: 7. The V gene's germline CDR1 is SGDLS and CDR2 YYNGEE. CDR3 sequence: CASSVSPGQGQQYF. The DNA of the CDR3 is TGTGCCAGCAGCGTCTCCCCGGGACAGGGGCAGCAGTACTTC.

This clonotype was picked up one time. The chain employs TRBV12-3 or TRBV12-4 and TRBJ1-5; D is unclear. CDR3 length equals 13 residues. Trimming stripped 0 bases from V and 3 bases from J, with 3 bases between. The CDR3 sequence: CASSLAPNQPQHF. Written as DNA, the CDR3 is TGTGCCAGCAGTTTAGCTCCCAATCAGCCCCAGCATTTT.